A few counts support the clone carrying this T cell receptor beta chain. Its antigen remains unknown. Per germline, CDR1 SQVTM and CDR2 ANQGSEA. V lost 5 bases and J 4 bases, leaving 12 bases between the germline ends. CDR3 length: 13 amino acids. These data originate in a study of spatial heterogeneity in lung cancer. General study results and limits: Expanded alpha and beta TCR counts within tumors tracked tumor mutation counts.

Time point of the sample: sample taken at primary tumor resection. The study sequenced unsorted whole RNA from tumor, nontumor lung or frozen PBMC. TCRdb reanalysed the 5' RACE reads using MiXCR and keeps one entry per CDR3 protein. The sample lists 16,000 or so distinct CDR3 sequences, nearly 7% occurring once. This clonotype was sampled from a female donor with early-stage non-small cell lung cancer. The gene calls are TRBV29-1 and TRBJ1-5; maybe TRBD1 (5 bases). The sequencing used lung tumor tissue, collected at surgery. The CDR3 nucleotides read TGCAGCGTTCGGGACGGGGGGAATCAGCCCCAGCATTTT. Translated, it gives CSVRDGGNQPQHF.